Shown below are 6 T cell receptor beta chains from a single sample sequenced in a study of patients and donors after allogeneic stem cell transplantation. In TCRdb, the RT-PCR reads were re-called with MiXCR into one record per CDR3 protein. The table lists hundreds of thousands of distinct CDR3 sequences, around 15% of them singletons. Sample: blood, either unsorted or a sorted T cell fraction (not recorded which). These receptors were obtained from a human donor who was either an allogeneic HSCT recipient or a stem cell or donor lymphocyte infusion donor (not recorded which). It is not recorded whose cells these are; they may come from a transplant donor.

In its sample, this clonotype was seen a few times. V is TRBV7-3 and J is TRBJ2-1, with a weak D call TRBD1 (6 bases). The CDR3 loop spans 15 amino acids. Germline loops: CDR1 SGHTA, CDR2 FQGTGA. V lost 5 bases, J lost 0 bases, and 11 bases lay in between. CDR3 amino acids: CASSPRGFSYNEQFF. In DNA form, the CDR3 reads TGTGCCAGCAGCCCAAGGGGGTTCTCCTACAATGAGCAGTTCTTC. The full variable domain, its missing parts supplied by reference TRBV7-3 and TRBJ2-1, is GAGVSQTPSNKVTEKGKYVELRCDPISGHTALYWYRQSLGQGPEFLIYFQGTGAADDSGLPNDRFFAVRPEGSVSTLKIQRTERGDSAVYLCASSPRGFSYNEQFFGPGTRLTVL.

This clonotype was counted a few times. J is TRBJ1-1 and V is TRBV7-2; a possible D gene is TRBD1 (5 bases). The CDR3 length is 14 residues. V lost 5 bases and J 1 base, leaving 11 bases between the germline ends. CDR1 is SGHTA, CDR2 FQGNSA, per germline. In nucleotides, the CDR3 is TGTGCCAGCAGCGCTAGACAGAGGAACACTGAAGCTTTCTTT. The encoded protein is CASSARQRNTEAFF.

This clonotype was detected a few times. The chain carries TRBV28 and TRBJ1-4, with TRBD1 identical over 8 bases. Germline trimming cut 8 bases from V and 8 bases from J; bases unmatched to any gene: 4. The CDR3 length is 12 residues. The V gene's germline CDR1 is MDHEN and CDR2 SYDVKM. The CDR3 here is CASGTGGEKLFF. CDR3 in DNA: TGTGCCAGCGGAACAGGGGGGGAAAAACTGTTTTTT.

This clonotype was detected a few times. CDR3 residues: CASSLGVIYNEQFF. The CDR3 coding sequence is TGTGCCAGCAGCCTAGGGGTAATTTACAATGAGCAGTTCTTC. The V and J genes are TRBV7-8 and TRBJ2-1; D might be TRBD1 (5 bases). The V end was cut by 5 bases, the J end by 4 bases, with 12 bases between. Germline V gene sequence: CDR1 SGHVS, CDR2 FQNEAQ. The CDR3 is 14 residues long.

The V gene is TRBV6-5, the J gene TRBJ2-5; tentative D call: TRBD2 (5 bases). The germline V gene encodes CDR1 MNHEY and CDR2 SVGAGI. Trimming left V 2 bases short and J 0 bases short, with 13 bases between. The CDR3 has 16 amino acids. CDR3 DNA: TGTGCCAGCAGTTACATGGGAGAGGAGGACCAAGAGACCCAGTACTTC. It encodes CASSYMGEEDQETQYF.

The rearrangement links TRBV9 to TRBJ2-5; D not certain. Looked up from germline, CDR1 is SGDLS and CDR2 is YYNGEE. V lost 3 bases to trimming and J lost 4 bases, with 7 bases between them. The CDR3 spans 12 residues. The DNA of the CDR3 is TGTGCCAGCAGCGGGTTCGGAGAGACCCAGTACTTC. Translation: CASSGFGETQYF.